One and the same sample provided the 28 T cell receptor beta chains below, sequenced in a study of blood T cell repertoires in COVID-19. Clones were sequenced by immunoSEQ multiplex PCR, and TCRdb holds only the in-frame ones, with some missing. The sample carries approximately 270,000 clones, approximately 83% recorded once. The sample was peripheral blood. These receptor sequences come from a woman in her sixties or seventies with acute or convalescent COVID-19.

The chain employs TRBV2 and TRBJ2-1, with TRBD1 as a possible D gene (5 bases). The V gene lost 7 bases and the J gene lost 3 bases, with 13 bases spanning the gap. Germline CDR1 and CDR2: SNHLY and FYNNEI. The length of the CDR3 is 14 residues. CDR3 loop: CASTGRVNYNEQFF. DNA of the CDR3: TGTGCCAGCACGGGCAGGGTGAACTACAATGAGCAGTTCTTC.

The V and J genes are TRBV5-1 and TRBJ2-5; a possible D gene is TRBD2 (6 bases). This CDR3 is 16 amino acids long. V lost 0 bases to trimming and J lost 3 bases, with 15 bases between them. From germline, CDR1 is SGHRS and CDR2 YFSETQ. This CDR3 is CASSLGAGPRKETQYF. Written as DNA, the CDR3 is TGCGCCAGCAGCTTGGGGGCGGGACCCAGGAAAGAGACCCAGTACTTC.

The CDR3 sequence is CASSPRTGISTDTQYF. In nucleotides, the CDR3 is TGTGCCAGCAGCCCGAGGACAGGAATTAGCACAGATACGCAGTATTTT. This chain links TRBV9 with TRBJ2-3; TRBD1 matches at 7 bases. The germline V gene has CDR1 SGDLS and CDR2 YYNGEE. The CDR3 extends over 16 amino acids. J lost 0 bases, V lost 4 bases, and 8 bases had no gene match.

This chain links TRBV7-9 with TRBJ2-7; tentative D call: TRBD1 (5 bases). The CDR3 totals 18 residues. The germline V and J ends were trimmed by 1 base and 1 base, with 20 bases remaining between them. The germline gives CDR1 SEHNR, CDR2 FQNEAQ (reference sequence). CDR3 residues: CASSLVGARVQLSYEQYF. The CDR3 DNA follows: TGTGCCAGCAGCTTAGTCGGAGCCAGGGTTCAATTGTCCTACGAGCAGTACTTC.

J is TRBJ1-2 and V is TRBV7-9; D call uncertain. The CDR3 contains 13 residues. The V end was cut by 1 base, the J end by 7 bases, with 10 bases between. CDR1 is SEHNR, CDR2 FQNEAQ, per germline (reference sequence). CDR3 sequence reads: CASSLEQLLGYTF. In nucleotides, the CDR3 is TGTGCCAGCAGCTTAGAACAGCTACTTGGCTACACCTTC.

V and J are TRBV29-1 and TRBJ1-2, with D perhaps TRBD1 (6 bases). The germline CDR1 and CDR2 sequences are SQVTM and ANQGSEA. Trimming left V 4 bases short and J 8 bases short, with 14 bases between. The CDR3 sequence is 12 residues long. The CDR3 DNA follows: TGCAGCGTTGGAGAACAGGGAGAAGGCTACACCTTC. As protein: CSVGEQGEGYTF. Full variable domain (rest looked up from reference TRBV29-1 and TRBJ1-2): SAVISQKPSRDICQRGTSLTIQCQVDSQVTMMFWYRQQPGQSLTLIATANQGSEATYESGFVIDKFPISRPNLTFSTLTVSNMSPEDSSIYLCSVGEQGEGYTFGSGTRLTVV.

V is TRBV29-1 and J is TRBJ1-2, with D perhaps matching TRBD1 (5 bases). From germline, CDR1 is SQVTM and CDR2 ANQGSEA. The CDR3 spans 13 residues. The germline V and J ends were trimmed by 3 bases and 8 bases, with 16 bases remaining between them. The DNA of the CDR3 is TGCAGCGTTGATTATGCGGGCGGGGGAGGCTACACCTTC. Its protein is CSVDYAGGGGYTF.

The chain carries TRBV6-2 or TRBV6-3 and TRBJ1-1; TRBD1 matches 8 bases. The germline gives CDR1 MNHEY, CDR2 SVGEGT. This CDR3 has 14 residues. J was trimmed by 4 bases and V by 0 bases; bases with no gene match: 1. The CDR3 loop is CASSYSGQGTEAFF. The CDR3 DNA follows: TGTGCCAGCAGTTACTCCGGACAGGGCACTGAAGCTTTCTTT.

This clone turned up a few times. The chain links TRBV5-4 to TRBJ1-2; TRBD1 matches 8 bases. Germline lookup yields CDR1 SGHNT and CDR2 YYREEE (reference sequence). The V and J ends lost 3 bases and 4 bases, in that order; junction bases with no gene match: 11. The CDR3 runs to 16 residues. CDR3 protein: CASSSGQGTSSYGYTF. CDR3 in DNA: TGTGCCAGCAGCTCCGGACAGGGCACCAGTTCCTATGGCTACACCTTC.

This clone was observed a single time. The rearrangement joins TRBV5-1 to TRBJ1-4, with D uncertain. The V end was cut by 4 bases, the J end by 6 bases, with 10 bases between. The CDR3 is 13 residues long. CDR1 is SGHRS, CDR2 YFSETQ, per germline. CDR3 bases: TGCGCCAGCAGCCCCACGACTGATGAAAAACTGTTTTTT. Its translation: CASSPTTDEKLFF. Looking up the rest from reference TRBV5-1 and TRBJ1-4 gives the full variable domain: KAGVTQTPRYLIKTRGQQVTLSCSPISGHRSVSWYQQTPGQGLQFLFEYFSETQRNKGNFPGRFSGRQFSNSRSEMNVSTLELGDSALYLCASSPTTDEKLFFGSGTQLSVL.

CDR3 DNA sequence: TGTGCCAGCAGCCGCGCGGACAGCTATGGCTACACCTTC. Protein sequence: CASSRADSYGYTF. The rearrangement uses TRBV3-1 (or the pseudogene TRBV3-2) and TRBJ1-2, with D perhaps matching TRBD1 (6 bases). Trimming cost V 4 bases and J 4 bases, with 10 bases left between them. This CDR3 comprises 13 residues. From germline, CDR1 is LGHDT and CDR2 YNNKEL (reference sequence).

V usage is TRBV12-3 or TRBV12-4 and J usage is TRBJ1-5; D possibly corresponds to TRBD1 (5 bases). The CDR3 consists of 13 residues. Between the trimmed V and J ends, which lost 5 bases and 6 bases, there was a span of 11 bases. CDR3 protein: CASSIRGGQPQHF. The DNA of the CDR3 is TGTGCCAGCAGTATCCGGGGGGGTCAGCCCCAGCATTTT.

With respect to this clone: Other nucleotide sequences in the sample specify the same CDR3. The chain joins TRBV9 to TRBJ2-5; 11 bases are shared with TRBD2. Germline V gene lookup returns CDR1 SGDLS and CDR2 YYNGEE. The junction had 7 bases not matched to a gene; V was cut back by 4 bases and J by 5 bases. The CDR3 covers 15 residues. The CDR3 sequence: CASSPSGTSGETQYF. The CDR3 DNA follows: TGTGCCAGCAGCCCTAGTGGGACTAGCGGCGAGACCCAGTACTTC.

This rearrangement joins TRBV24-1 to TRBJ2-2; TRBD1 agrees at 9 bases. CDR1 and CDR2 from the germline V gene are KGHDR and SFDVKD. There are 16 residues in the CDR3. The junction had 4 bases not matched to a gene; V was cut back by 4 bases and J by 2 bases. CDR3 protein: CATSELQGANTGELFF. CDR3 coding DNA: TGTGCCACCAGTGAGCTACAGGGGGCAAACACCGGGGAGCTGTTTTTT.

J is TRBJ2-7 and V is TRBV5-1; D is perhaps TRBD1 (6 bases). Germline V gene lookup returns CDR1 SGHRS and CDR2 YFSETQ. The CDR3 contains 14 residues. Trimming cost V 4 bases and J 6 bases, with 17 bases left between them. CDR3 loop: CASSPNTGFGEQYF. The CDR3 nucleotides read TGCGCCAGCAGCCCTAATACAGGGTTCGGCGAGCAGTACTTC.

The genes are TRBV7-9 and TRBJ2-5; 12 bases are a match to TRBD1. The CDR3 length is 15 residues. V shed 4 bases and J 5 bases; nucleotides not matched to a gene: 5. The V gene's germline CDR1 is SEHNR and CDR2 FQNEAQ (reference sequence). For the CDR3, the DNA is TGTGCCAGCAGCTCGGGACAGGGGGCTGGTGAGACCCAGTACTTC. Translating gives CASSSGQGAGETQYF.

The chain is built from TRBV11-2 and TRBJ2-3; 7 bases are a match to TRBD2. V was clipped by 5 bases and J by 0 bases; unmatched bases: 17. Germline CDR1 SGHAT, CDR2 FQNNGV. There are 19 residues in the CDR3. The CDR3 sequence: CASSLTAGRGTYSTDTQYF. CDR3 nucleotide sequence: TGTGCCAGCAGCCTAACGGCGGGGCGGGGGACCTACAGCACAGATACGCAGTATTTT.

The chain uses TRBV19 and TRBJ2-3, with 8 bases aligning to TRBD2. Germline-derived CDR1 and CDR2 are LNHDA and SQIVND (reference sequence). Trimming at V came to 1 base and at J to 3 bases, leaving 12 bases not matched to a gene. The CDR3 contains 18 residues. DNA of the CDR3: TGTGCCAGTAGTATAGCTTCACCGGGGGGGCCGGTTACAGATACGCAGTATTTT. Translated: CASSIASPGGPVTDTQYF.

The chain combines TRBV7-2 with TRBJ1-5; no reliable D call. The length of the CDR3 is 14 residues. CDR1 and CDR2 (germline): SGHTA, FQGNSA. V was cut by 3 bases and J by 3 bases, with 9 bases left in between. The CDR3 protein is CASSFYNANQPQHF. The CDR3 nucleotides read TGTGCCAGCAGCTTCTATAATGCCAATCAGCCCCAGCATTTT.

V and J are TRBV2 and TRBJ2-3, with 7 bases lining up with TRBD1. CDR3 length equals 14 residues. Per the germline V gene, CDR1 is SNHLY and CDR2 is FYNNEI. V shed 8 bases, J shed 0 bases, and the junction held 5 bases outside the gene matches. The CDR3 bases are TGTGCCAGCCGCACAGGGGACAGCACAGATACGCAGTATTTT. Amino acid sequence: CASRTGDSTDTQYF.

The CDR3 spells CASSYQGIESGANVLTF. As DNA, the CDR3 is TGTGCCAGCAGTTACCAGGGGATAGAGTCTGGGGCCAACGTCCTGACTTTC. J is TRBJ2-6 and V is TRBV6-9, with a possible D match to TRBD1 (6 bases). Trimming stripped 3 bases from V and 1 base from J, with 13 bases between. This CDR3 has 17 residues. The V gene's germline CDR1 is MNHGY and CDR2 SVAAGI.

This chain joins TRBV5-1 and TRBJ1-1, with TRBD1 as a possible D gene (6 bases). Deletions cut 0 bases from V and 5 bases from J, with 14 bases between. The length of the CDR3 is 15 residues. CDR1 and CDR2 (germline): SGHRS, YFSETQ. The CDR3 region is CASSLGHATGTEAFF. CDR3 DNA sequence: TGCGCCAGCAGCTTGGGTCATGCCACAGGGACTGAAGCTTTCTTT.

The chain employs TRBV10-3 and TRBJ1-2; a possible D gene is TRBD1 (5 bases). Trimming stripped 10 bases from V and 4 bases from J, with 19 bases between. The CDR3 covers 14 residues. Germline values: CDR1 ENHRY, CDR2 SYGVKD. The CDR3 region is CASRNGAGGYGYTF. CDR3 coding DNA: TGTGCCAGTAGAAACGGGGCGGGGGGCTATGGCTACACCTTC.

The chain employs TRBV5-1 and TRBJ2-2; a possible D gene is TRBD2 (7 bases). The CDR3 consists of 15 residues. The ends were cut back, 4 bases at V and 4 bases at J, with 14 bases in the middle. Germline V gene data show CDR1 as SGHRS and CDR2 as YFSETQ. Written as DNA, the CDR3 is TGCGCCAGCAGCATCGGCGGGGGCCCCACCGGGGAGCTGTTTTTT. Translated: CASSIGGGPTGELFF.

The CDR3 nucleotides read TGTGCAAGTCGCTTAGTAGGGACAGGGGGCGCGTCACCCCTCCACTTT. Translation: CASRLVGTGGASPLHF. The rearrangement links TRBV12-2 to TRBJ1-6; TRBD1, as called in the table, went unchecked against the DNA. TRBV12-2 is termed a pseudogene. This CDR3 contains 16 residues.

The CDR3 sequence: CASSQRTSGGAGGGELFF. CDR3 nucleotide sequence: TGTGCCAGCAGCCAGCGGACTAGCGGGGGGGCCGGTGGCGGGGAGCTGTTTTTT. The J gene is TRBJ2-2, the V gene TRBV7-8; 15 bases are a match to TRBD2. Germline trimming cut 5 bases from V and 7 bases from J; bases unmatched to any gene: 11. The CDR3 is 18 amino acids. The germline CDR1 and CDR2 sequences are SGHVS and FQNEAQ.

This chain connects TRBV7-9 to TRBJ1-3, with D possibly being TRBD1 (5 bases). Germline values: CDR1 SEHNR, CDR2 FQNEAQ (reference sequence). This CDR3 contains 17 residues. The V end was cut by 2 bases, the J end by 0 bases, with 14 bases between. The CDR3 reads CASSLRGTGNSGNTIYF. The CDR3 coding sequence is TGTGCCAGCAGCTTACGGGGGACTGGAAACTCTGGAAACACCATATATTTT.

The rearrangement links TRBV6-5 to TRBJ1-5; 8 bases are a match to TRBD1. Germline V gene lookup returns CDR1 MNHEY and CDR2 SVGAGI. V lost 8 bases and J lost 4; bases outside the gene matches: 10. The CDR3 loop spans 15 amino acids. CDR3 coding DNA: TGTGCCAGCTACCCCAACTACAGGGGGAATCAGCCCCAGCATTTT. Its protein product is CASYPNYRGNQPQHF.